This TCR beta chain was captured by sequencing in a study of shared T cell receptors in the human thymus. Germline-derived CDR1 and CDR2 are ENHRY and SYGVKD. The CDR3 is 12 residues long. V was clipped by 11 bases and J by 3 bases; unmatched bases: 5. This clone has just a few counts. This table comes from immunoSEQ multiplex PCR, and its TCRdb copy is limited to in-frame clones, with some not included. The table lists just under 550,000 clones, about 84% of them singletons, with less than 0.015% in the top ten. Another study also made use of these data, one on human thymus T cells. That report notes: Those donating were healthy Finnish infants in corrective surgery for congenital heart defects. Obtained as resections during corrective heart surgery, the thymus tissue was then studied. Among thymic and blood repertoires, usage of V and J genes appeared biased. The related literature has documented a marked overlap of thymic repertoires among unrelated individuals.

The TCR originated in a boy younger than two with a congenital heart defect. The V and J genes are TRBV10-3 and TRBJ2-7; 9 positions agree with TRBD1. The specimen sequenced was thymocytes. The CDR3 loop is CAVGQGDYEQYF. The DNA for the CDR3 is TGTGCCGTGGGACAGGGAGACTACGAGCAGTACTTC.